This T cell receptor (beta chain) was retrieved from a study of patients and donors after allogeneic stem cell transplantation. TCRdb reprocessed the RT-PCR reads with MiXCR, giving one entry per CDR3 protein. This table holds roughly 960,000 distinct CDR3 sequences, roughly 18% found once. The CDR3 contains 14 residues. The germline V gene encodes CDR1 GTSNPN and CDR2 SVGIG (reference sequence). V was cut by 1 base and J by 3 bases, with 11 bases left in between. The sequence was collected from a human donor who was either an allogeneic HSCT recipient or a stem cell or donor lymphocyte infusion donor (not recorded which). It is not recorded whose cells these are; they may come from a transplant donor. Sample: blood, either unsorted or a sorted T cell fraction (not recorded which). The rearrangement joins TRBV30 to TRBJ2-3, with D possibly matching TRBD1 (5 bases). CDR3 sequence: CAWSEGRVTDTQYF. The CDR3 nucleotides read TGTGCCTGGAGTGAGGGCAGGGTTACAGATACGCAGTATTTT.